The rows below give T cell receptor beta chains drawn from one sample of a study of Ad26.COV2.S vaccination and SARS-CoV-2 variants. Assay used: immunoSEQ multiplex PCR; TCRdb lists only in-frame clones, some missing. The repertoire includes hundreds of thousands of clones, around 89% of them detected once, and around 1.5% sits in the top ten. Sequencing was performed on peripheral blood, taken in a trial of Ad26.COV2.S vaccine versus placebo. These receptors all stem from a person between 18 and 59 years old who received the Ad26.COV2.S COVID-19 vaccine or a placebo. CDR3s include the opening cysteine and the closing phenylalanine or tryptophan. Each record gives: V gene, clone size, D gene, J gene, CDR3 protein, CDR3 DNA. A D gene is named only where the DNA matches it firmly. Rows give clone size only sometimes, using once, few, many, or a class for an expanded clone.

TRBV20-1,NA,NA,TRBJ2-3,CSARGAGTGTDTQYF,TGCAGTGCTCGTGGGGCCGGGACCGGCACAGATACGCAGTATTTT
TRBV30,NA,NA,TRBJ1-5,CAWSVPLRYQPQHF,TGTGCCTGGAGTGTACCCCTCAGGTATCAGCCCCAGCATTTT
TRBV18,once,NA,TRBJ2-3,CASSPAGGGGQVGTDTQYF,TGTGCCAGCTCACCAGCCGGTGGTGGGGGGCAGGTGGGCACAGATACGCAGTATTTT
TRBV19,NA,TRBD1,TRBJ2-7,CASSSIGTGYEQYF,TGTGCCAGTAGTTCCATAGGGACAGGCTACGAGCAGTACTTC
TRBV19,NA,NA,TRBJ1-6,CASSIEDSPNNSPLHF,TGTGCCAGTAGTATAGAGGACAGCCCTAATAATTCACCCCTCCACTTT
TRBV7-2,NA,TRBD2,TRBJ2-5,CASSLDPSGTETQYF,TGTGCCAGCAGCTTAGATCCTAGCGGGACTGAGACCCAGTACTTC
TRBV18,NA,NA,TRBJ2-2,CASSPSGAGELFF,TGTGCCAGCTCACCAAGTGGGGCCGGGGAGCTGTTTTTT
TRBV4-2,once,TRBD1,TRBJ1-1,CASSQETGVTEAFF,TGTGCCAGCAGCCAAGAGACAGGGGTTACTGAAGCTTTCTTT
TRBV19,NA,TRBD2,TRBJ2-2,CASSALTSGGLDTGELFF,TGTGCCAGTAGTGCCTTGACTAGCGGGGGGCTTGACACCGGGGAGCTGTTTTTT
TRBV3-1/TRBV3-2,few,TRBD1,TRBJ1-4,CASSAHLRTGLREKLFF,TGTGCCAGCAGCGCGCACCTAAGGACAGGGTTGAGGGAAAAACTGTTTTTT
TRBV27,NA,NA,TRBJ2-3,CASRPGLGDTQYF,TGTGCCAGCAGACCAGGGCTGGGAGATACGCAGTATTTT
TRBV7-2,NA,TRBD1,TRBJ2-7,CASSPGQGLAYEQYF,TGTGCCAGCAGCCCTGGACAGGGACTTGCCTACGAGCAGTACTTC
TRBV29-1,NA,NA,TRBJ2-7,CSASDRPSSYEQYF,TGCAGCGCCTCAGACAGGCCGAGCTCCTACGAGCAGTACTTC
TRBV4-3,NA,NA,TRBJ2-2,CASSPGGSPGELFF,TGCGCCAGCTCGCCCGGGGGTTCACCAGGGGAGCTGTTTTTT
TRBV7-8,NA,TRBD2,TRBJ2-1,CASSPLIAGSSYNEQFF,TGTGCCAGCAGCCCGCTTATAGCGGGGAGCTCCTACAATGAGCAGTTCTTC
TRBV4-2,NA,NA,TRBJ1-2,CASSQGGGYGYTF,TGTGCCAGCAGCCAAGGAGGGGGATATGGCTACACCTTC
TRBV18,NA,NA,TRBJ1-5,CASSADTNSNQPQHF,TGTGCCAGCTCAGCGGACACGAACAGCAATCAGCCCCAGCATTTT
TRBV4-3,NA,NA,TRBJ2-7,CASSQGLSDTEQYF,TGCGCCAGCAGCCAGGGACTCTCAGATACTGAGCAGTACTTC
TRBV5-6,NA,NA,TRBJ1-4,CASRYRANEKLFF,TGTGCCAGCAGGTACAGGGCAAATGAAAAACTGTTTTTT
TRBV18,once,TRBD1,TRBJ1-2,CASSPPGDRGDYTF,TGTGCCAGCTCACCACCGGGAGACAGGGGGGACTACACCTTC
TRBV5-1,NA,NA,TRBJ2-5,CASSLSRDETQYF,TGCGCCAGCAGCTTGTCCAGGGATGAGACCCAGTACTTC
TRBV6-7,NA,TRBD2,TRBJ2-3,CASSYPRTSGRDTQYF,TGTGCCAGCAGTTACCCCCGGACTAGCGGGCGAGATACGCAGTATTTT
TRBV11-2,NA,TRBD1,TRBJ1-2,CASSLALDRSYYGYTF,TGTGCCAGCAGCCTAGCCCTGGACAGGTCTTACTATGGCTACACCTTC
TRBV20-1,NA,NA,TRBJ1-6,CSASVSSPLHF,TGCAGTGCTAGTGTGAGTTCACCCCTCCACTTT
TRBV5-1,NA,TRBD1,TRBJ1-1,CASSHKQGARTEAFF,TGCGCCAGCAGCCACAAACAGGGGGCGAGGACTGAAGCTTTCTTT
TRBV6-2/TRBV6-3,NA,NA,TRBJ2-5,CASSPSAWGQETQYF,TGTGCCAGCAGTCCCTCGGCCTGGGGGCAAGAGACCCAGTACTTC
TRBV7-9,NA,NA,TRBJ1-1,CASSSMNTEAFF,TGTGCCAGCAGCTCCATGAACACTGAAGCTTTCTTT
TRBV7-2,NA,NA,TRBJ1-2,CASSFGDYGYTF,TGTGCCAGCAGCTTCGGTGACTATGGCTACACCTTC
TRBV30,NA,NA,TRBJ2-3,CAWTRGTTDTQYF,TGTGCCTGGACCCGGGGAACCACAGATACGCAGTATTTT